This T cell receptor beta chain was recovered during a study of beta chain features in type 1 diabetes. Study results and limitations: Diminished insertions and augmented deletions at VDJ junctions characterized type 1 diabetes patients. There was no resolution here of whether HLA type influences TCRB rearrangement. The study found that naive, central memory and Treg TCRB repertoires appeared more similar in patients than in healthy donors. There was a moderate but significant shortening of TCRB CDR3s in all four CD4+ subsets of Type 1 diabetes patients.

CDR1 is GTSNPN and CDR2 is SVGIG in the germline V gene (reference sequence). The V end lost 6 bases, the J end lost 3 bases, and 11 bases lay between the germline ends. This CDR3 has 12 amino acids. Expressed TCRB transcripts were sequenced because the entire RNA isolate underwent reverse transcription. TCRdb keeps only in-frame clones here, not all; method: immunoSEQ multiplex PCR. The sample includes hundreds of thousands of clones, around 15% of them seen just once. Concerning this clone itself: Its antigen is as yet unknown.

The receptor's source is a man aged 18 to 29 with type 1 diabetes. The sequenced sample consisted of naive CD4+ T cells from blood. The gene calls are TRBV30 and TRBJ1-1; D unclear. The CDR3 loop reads CACLTGHTEAFF. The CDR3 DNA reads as TGTGCCTGCTTGACTGGGCACACTGAAGCTTTCTTT.